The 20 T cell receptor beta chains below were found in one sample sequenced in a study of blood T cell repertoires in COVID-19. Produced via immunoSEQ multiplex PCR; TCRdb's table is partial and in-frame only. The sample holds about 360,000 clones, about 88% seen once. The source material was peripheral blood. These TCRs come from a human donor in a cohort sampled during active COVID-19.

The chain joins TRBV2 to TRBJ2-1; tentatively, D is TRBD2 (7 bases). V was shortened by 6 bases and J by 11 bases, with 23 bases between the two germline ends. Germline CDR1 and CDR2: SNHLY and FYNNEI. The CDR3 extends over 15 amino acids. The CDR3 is CASSERDIAAGKQFF. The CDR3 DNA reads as TGTGCCAGCAGCGAGCGGGACATAGCCGCCGGCAAGCAGTTCTTC.

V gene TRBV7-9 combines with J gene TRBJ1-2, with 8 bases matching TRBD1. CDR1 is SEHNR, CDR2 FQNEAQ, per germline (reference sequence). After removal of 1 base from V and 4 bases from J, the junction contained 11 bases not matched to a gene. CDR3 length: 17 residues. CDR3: CASSLGSGGAGPYGYTF. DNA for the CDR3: TGTGCCAGCAGCTTAGGGTCAGGGGGCGCGGGGCCCTATGGCTACACCTTC.

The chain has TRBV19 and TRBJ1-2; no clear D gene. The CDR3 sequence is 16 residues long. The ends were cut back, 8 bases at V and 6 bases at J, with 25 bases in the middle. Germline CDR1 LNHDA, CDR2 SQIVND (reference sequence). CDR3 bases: TGTGCCAGTTCTCGCCTTTCCCCAGGTGCCGGGGATGGCTACACCTTC. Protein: CASSRLSPGAGDGYTF.

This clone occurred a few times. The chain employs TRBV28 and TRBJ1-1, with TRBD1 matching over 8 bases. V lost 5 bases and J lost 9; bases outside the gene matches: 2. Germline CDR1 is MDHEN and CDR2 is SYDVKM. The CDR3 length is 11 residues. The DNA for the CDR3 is TGTGCCAGCAGTACAGGGGGAAAAGCTTTCTTT. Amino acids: CASSTGGKAFF.

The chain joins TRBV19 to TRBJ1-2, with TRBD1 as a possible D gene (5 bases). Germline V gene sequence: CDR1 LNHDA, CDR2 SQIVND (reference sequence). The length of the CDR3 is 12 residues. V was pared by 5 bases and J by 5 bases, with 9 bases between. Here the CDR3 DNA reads TGTGCCAGTAGTCGACAGCAGTATGGCTACACCTTC. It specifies CASSRQQYGYTF.

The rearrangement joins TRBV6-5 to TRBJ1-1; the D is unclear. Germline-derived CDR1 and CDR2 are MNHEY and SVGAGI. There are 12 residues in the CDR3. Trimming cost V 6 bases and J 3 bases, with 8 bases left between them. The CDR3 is CASRARDTEAFF. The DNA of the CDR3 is TGTGCCAGCAGAGCTCGGGACACTGAAGCTTTCTTT.

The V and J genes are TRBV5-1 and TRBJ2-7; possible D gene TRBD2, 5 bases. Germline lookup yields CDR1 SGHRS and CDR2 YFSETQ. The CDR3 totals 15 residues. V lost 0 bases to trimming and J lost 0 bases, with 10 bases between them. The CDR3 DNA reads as TGCGCCAGCAGCTTGGGGAGCGGCGGCTCCTACGAGCAGTACTTC. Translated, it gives CASSLGSGGSYEQYF. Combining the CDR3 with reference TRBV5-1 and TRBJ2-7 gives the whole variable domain KAGVTQTPRYLIKTRGQQVTLSCSPISGHRSVSWYQQTPGQGLQFLFEYFSETQRNKGNFPGRFSGRQFSNSRSEMNVSTLELGDSALYLCASSLGSGGSYEQYFGPGTRLTVT.

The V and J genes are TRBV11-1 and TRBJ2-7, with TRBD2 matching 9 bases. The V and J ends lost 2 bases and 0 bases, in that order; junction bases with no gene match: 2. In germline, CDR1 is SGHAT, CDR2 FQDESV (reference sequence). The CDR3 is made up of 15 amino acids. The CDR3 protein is CASSLLAGNSYEQYF. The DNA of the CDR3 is TGTGCCAGCAGCTTACTAGCGGGGAACTCCTACGAGCAGTACTTC.

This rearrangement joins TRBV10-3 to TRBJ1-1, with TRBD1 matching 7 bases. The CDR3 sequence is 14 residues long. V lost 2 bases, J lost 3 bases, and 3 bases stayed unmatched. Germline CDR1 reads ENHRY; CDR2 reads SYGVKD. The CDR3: CAISEGQVYTEAFF. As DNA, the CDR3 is TGTGCCATCAGTGAGGGACAGGTATACACTGAAGCTTTCTTT.

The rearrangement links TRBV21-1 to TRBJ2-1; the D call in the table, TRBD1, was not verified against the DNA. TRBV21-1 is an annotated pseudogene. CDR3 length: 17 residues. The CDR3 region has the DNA TGTGCCAGCAGCACTCACGGCCCCGGACAGGAAAGGAATGAGCAGTTCTTC. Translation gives CASSTHGPGQERNEQFF.

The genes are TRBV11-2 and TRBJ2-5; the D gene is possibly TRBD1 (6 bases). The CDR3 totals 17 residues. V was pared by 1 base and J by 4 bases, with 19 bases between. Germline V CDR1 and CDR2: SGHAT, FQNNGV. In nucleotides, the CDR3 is TGTGCCAGCAGCTTAGGAGGGCAGGGGATCTCCTTAGAGACCCAGTACTTC. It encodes CASSLGGQGISLETQYF.

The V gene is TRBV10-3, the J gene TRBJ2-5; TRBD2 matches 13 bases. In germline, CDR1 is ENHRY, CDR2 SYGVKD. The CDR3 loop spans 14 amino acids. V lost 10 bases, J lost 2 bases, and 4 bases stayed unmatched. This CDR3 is CATGTSGDQETQYF. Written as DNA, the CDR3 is TGTGCCACCGGGACTAGCGGGGATCAAGAGACCCAGTACTTC.

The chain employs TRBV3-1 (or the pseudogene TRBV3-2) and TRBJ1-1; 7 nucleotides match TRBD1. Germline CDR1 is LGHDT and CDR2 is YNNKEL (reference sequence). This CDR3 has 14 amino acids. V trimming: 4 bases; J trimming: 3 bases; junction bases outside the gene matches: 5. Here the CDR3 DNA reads TGTGCCAGCAGCCCCCTGCAGGGGGACACTGAAGCTTTCTTT. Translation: CASSPLQGDTEAFF.

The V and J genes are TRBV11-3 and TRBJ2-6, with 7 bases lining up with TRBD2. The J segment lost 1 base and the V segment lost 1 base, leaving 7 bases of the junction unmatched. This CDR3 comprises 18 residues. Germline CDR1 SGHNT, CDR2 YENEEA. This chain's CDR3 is CASSLGGGRGSGANVLTF. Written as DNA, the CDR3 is TGTGCCAGCAGCTTAGGAGGAGGGAGGGGTTCTGGGGCCAACGTCCTGACTTTC. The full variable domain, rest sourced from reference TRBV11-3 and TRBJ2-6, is EAGVVQSPRYKIIEKKQPVAFWCNPISGHNTLYWYLQNLGQGPELLIRYENEEAVDDSQLPKDRFSAERLKGVDSTLKIQPAELGDSAVYLCASSLGGGRGSGANVLTFGAGSRLTVL.

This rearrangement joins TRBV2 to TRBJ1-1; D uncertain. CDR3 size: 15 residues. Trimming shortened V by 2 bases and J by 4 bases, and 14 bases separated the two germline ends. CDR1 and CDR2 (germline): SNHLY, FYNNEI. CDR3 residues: CASSENFGVGTEAFF. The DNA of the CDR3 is TGTGCCAGCAGTGAAAACTTCGGGGTAGGCACTGAAGCTTTCTTT.

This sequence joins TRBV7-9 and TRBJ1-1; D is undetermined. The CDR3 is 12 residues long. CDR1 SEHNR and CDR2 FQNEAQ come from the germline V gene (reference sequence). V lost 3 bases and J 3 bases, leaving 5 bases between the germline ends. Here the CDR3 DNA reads TGTGCCAGCAGCTTCCGAGACACTGAAGCTTTCTTT. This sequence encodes CASSFRDTEAFF.

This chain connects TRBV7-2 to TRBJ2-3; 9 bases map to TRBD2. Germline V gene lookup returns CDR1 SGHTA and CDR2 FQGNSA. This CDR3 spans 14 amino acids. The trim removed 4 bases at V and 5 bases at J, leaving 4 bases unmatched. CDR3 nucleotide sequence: TGTGCCAGCAGCTCCCGACTAGCGGAAGATACGCAGTATTTT. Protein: CASSSRLAEDTQYF.

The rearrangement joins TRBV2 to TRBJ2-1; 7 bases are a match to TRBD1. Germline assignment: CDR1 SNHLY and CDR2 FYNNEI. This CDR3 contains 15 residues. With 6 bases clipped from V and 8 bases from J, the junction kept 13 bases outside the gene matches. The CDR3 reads CASSRVGTVEYEQFF. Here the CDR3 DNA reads TGTGCCAGCAGCAGAGTCGGGACAGTCGAATATGAGCAGTTCTTC.

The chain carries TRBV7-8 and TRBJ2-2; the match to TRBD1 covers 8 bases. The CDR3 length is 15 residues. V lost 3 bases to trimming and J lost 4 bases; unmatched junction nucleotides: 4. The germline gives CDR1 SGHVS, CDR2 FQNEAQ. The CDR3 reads CASSFNRGSTGELFF. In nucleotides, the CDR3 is TGTGCCAGCAGCTTTAACAGGGGGAGCACCGGGGAGCTGTTTTTT.

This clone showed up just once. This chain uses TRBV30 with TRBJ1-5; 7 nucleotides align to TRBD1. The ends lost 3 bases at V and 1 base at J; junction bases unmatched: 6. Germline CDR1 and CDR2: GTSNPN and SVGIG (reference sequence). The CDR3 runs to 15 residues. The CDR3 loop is CAWRRGGWSNQPQHF. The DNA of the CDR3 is TGTGCCTGGAGACGAGGGGGCTGGAGCAATCAGCCCCAGCATTTT.